This T cell receptor beta chain stems from a study of metastatic and nonmetastatic thyroid tumors. Overall study: Patients with malignant and benign thyroid disease provided blood and tumor or nodule tissue, whose repertoires were compared.

Regarding the study as a whole: A significant increase in TCR beta diversity was reportedly seen in malignant thyroid tumors relative to benign nodules, in blood and tumor.

The sample holds many counts of this clone. Its antigen is unidentified. Germline CDR1 and CDR2: KGHSH and LQKENI. The CDR3 length is 12 residues. The V end lost 7 bases, the J end lost 9 bases, and 13 bases lay between the germline ends. Thyroid surgery was preceded by no treatment in any patient. Study processing details: Building a distant-metastasis classifier for papillary thyroid cancer drew on CDR3 differences across clinicopathological groups. TCRdb recomputed clones from the PCR reads via MiXCR. In this record, the V and J calls reflect TCRdb's handling and not the investigators' own analysis. Here the sample spans approximately 31,000 clones, around 30% being singletons.

The rearrangement joins TRBV18 to TRBJ2-1, with D perhaps matching TRBD2 (6 bases). Sequencing was done on a sample of blood. This clonotype was sampled from a female donor with papillary thyroid cancer or a benign thyroid nodule (not recorded which). Some clones in this sample may be carry-over from other donors' samples. Here the CDR3 DNA reads TGTGCCAGCTTAATGTCCGGGGGTGAGCAGTTCTTC. Its translation is CASLMSGGEQFF.